Listed below are T cell receptor beta chains from one sample, sequenced in a study of control samples from healthy donors and cancer patients. TCRdb's copy holds only in-frame clones and misses some; the assay was immunoSEQ multiplex PCR. The repertoire has under 200,000 clones, approximately 94% of them found once; the top ten carry 8.5%. Sequencing was carried out using blood. Receptor source: a woman aged 40 to 50 in good health. Both conserved end residues are part of each CDR3. The order of the fields is J gene, V gene, clone size, CDR3 length, D gene, CDR3 DNA, CDR3 protein. A D gene is named only where the DNA matches it firmly. Expanded clones get a size class; other rows say once, few or many, or leave the size out.

TRBJ1-2 | TRBV30 | - | 12 | - | TGTGCCTGGAGTGTCTTTAGGGGTGGCTACACCTTC | CAWSVFRGGYTF
TRBJ1-2 | TRBV5-6 | - | 13 | - | TGTGCCAGCAGCTTGGCGAAATACTATGGCTACACCTTC | CASSLAKYYGYTF
TRBJ2-7 | TRBV20-1 | - | 18 | TRBD2 | TGCAGTGCTAGTGCCGGGAGGGCCTATACAGACTTCTCCTACGAGCAGTACTTC | CSASAGRAYTDFSYEQYF
TRBJ2-3 | TRBV2 | - | 15 | TRBD1 | TGTGCCAGCAGTGTCCGGGACAGGGGGCTAGATACGCAGTATTTT | CASSVRDRGLDTQYF
TRBJ2-5 | TRBV11-2 | - | 15 | - | TGTGCCAGCAGCTTAGGAGAGGGCTTCCTGCAGACCCAGTACTTC | CASSLGEGFLQTQYF
TRBJ2-2 | TRBV11-2 | - | 16 | TRBD1 | TGTGCCAGCAGCTTTACCGGGACAGGATTCGATGGGGAGCTGTTTTTT | CASSFTGTGFDGELFF
TRBJ1-1 | TRBV7-6 | - | 13 | - | TGTGCCAGCAGCTTAGGATTTTACACTGAAGCTTTCTTT | CASSLGFYTEAFF
TRBJ2-3 | TRBV4-3 | - | 15 | TRBD2 | TGCGCCAGCAGCCTCAGCGGGGCGTGGAGTGATACGCAGTATTTT | CASSLSGAWSDTQYF
TRBJ2-3 | TRBV18 | - | 15 | TRBD1 | TGTGCCAGCTCACCAACAGGGGATCCCACAGATACGCAGTATTTT | CASSPTGDPTDTQYF
TRBJ1-2 | TRBV29-1 | - | 12 | TRBD1 | TGCAGCGTAGAGGCAGGGGGGGATGGCTACACCTTC | CSVEAGGDGYTF
TRBJ2-1 | TRBV9 | - | 14 | - | TGTGCCAGCAGCGTAAGCCCCCAAGGGAATGAGCAGTTCTTC | CASSVSPQGNEQFF
TRBJ2-3 | TRBV14 | - | 16 | - | TGTGCCAGCAGCCAAGACTGGGGGTATGGCACAGATACGCAGTATTTT | CASSQDWGYGTDTQYF
TRBJ1-2 | TRBV29-1 | - | 11 | - | TGCAGCGTTGTAAAGGGGATGGGCTACACCTTC | CSVVKGMGYTF
TRBJ1-3 | TRBV9 | once | 15 | - | TGTGCCAGCAGCTCCCCGGGCAGGGCTGGAAACACCATATATTTT | CASSSPGRAGNTIYF
TRBJ1-3 | TRBV29-1 | - | 13 | TRBD1 | TGCAGCGTAGGCAGGGGGGCTGGAAACACCATATATTTT | CSVGRGAGNTIYF
TRBJ2-7 | TRBV30 | - | 15 | - | TGTGCCTGGAGTCCTGCTTCTCAGAACCGCTACGAGCAGTACTTC | CAWSPASQNRYEQYF
TRBJ2-2 | TRBV4-3 | - | 13 | - | TGCGCCAGCAGCCAAGTCGGTAGCGGGGAGCTGTTTTTT | CASSQVGSGELFF
TRBJ1-1 | TRBV7-2 | - | 15 | - | TGTGCCAGCAGCTCTGGCGGTCCGATGAACACTGAAGCTTTCTTT | CASSSGGPMNTEAFF
TRBJ2-7 | TRBV6-2/TRBV6-3 | - | 15 | - | TGTGCCAGCAGTTACTCCTCCCGGTCAACCTACGAGCAGTACTTC | CASSYSSRSTYEQYF
TRBJ1-2 | TRBV27 | - | 13 | - | TGTGCCAGCAGTTCCACACCCAACTATGGCTACACCTTC | CASSSTPNYGYTF
TRBJ2-5 | TRBV5-4 | - | 15 | - | TGTGCCAGCTCTAAAAGCATTTTGTACCAAGAGACCCAGTACTTC | CASSKSILYQETQYF
TRBJ2-5 | TRBV9 | - | 16 | - | TGTGCCAGCAGCGTAGGGCGGGGTAGTAGCCAAGAGACCCAGTACTTC | CASSVGRGSSQETQYF
TRBJ2-7 | TRBV6-2/TRBV6-3 | - | 14 | - | TGTGCCAGCAGTTCCACACGGGAGTGGATCGAGCAGTACTTC | CASSSTREWIEQYF
TRBJ1-1 | TRBV19 | - | 17 | - | TGTGCCAGTAGTAGGCGGACCGGGGGAATCATGAACACTGAAGCTTTCTTT | CASSRRTGGIMNTEAFF
TRBJ2-5 | TRBV3-1/TRBV3-2 | - | 14 | TRBD1 | TGTGCCAGCAGCATCGGACAGGGGGCTGAGGCCCAGTACTTC | CASSIGQGAEAQYF